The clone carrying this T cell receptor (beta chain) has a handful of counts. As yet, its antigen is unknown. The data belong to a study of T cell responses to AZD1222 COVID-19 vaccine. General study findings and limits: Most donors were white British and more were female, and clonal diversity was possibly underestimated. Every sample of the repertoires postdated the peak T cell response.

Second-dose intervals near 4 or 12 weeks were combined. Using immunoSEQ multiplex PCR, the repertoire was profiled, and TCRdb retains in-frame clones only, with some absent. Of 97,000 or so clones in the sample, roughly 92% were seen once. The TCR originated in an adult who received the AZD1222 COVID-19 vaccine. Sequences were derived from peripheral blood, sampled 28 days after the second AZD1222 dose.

For the CDR3, the DNA is TGTGCCAGCAAGAGAGGGAGTGGGGCTGAAAAACTGTTTTTT. Translated, it gives CASKRGSGAEKLFF. The chain employs TRBV2 and TRBJ1-4; TRBD1 is a possible D gene (5 bases). The CDR3 has 14 residues. CDR1 and CDR2 (germline): SNHLY, FYNNEI. Trimming shortened V by 7 bases and J by 7 bases, and 16 bases separated the two germline ends. Complete variable domain (other parts from reference TRBV2 and TRBJ1-4): EPEVTQTPSHQVTQMGQEVILRCVPISNHLYFYWYRQILGQKVEFLVSFYNNEISEKSEIFDDQFSVERPDGSNFTLKIRSTKLEDSAMYFCASKRGSGAEKLFFGSGTQLSVL.